A single T cell receptor (beta chain) is shown here with its context. Its target antigen remains unknown. Per-base quality was not reported, and no clone a single base away is much larger than it. Including cysteine and phenylalanine, the CDR3 has 15 amino acids. Here the CDR3 DNA is all that survives: 45 bases in frame from base 1. The germline V gene encodes CDR1 SGHRS and CDR2 YFSETQ. The junction shows trimming of 4 bases on V and 4 bases on J, and the gene matches do not reach 7 bases of it. These data come from a study of OX40 agonist ivuxolimab in advanced cancers. For the wider study: The costimulatory receptor OX40 (CD134) was targeted by ivuxolimab, a fully human IgG2 agonistic monoclonal antibody. Intravenous ivuxolimab was administered to patients every 2 weeks at six dose levels: 0.01, 0.1, 0.3, 1.5, 3 and 10 mg/kg. Of the 50 to 55 patients in dose escalation, approximately 20 had hepatocellular carcinoma, some 15 had melanoma, 9 had renal cell carcinoma and 9 had head and neck cancer. In the dose-escalation cohort, about four fifths of patients were male, and the mean age was 60 years with a range of roughly 23 to 79. Patients were allowed to have had prior anti-PD-1, anti-PD-L1 or anti-CTLA-4 therapy, and around 40% of the dose-escalation patients had previously received checkpoint inhibitors. Partial responses occurred in three dose-escalation patients, of whom one had hepatocellular carcinoma and two had cutaneous melanoma. Peripheral TCRbeta sequencing aimed to test whether ivuxolimab altered TCR sequence diversity and caused clonal T-cell expansion. The monotherapy dose-escalation portion (N of about 52 patients) of the phase I ivuxolimab trial is reported in the paper. The full study reports these points: After ivuxolimab, CD8+ T cells had more expanded clones than CD4+ T cells on average. At doses of 0.1 to 3.0 mg/kg, clonal expansion of both CD4+ and CD8+ T cells in blood was seen between baseline and week 6. Low levels of normalized T-cell clonal expansion were also seen in some patients who did not respond. In partial responders in the 0.1-3.0 mg/kg groups, normalized peripheral clonal expansion was found to be among the lowest, especially among CD8+ T cells. The antigen specificity of the peripheral T cells that underwent clonal expansion was not determined.

Patients with a history of autoimmune disease or receiving systemic immunosuppression were excluded from the trial. Peripheral blood for TCR sequencing was collected from all dose cohorts at baseline, on cycle 4 day 1, and on cycle 7 day 1. Samples came from an open-label, multicenter, first-in-human phase I dose-escalation trial of ivuxolimab. The trial enrolled adults with locally advanced or metastatic head and neck squamous cell, hepatocellular, melanoma or renal cell carcinoma. CD4+ and CD8+ T cells were sorted separately from peripheral blood before TCR sequencing. To sequence the TCRbeta CDR3 region, genomic DNA was isolated from the sorted cells. The immunoSEQ Assay was used for sequencing of TCRbeta CDR3 regions. What TCRdb holds here is the immuneACCESS table cut down to in-frame rearrangements. Part of the clones is not present; checked against another copy, under half of the missing clones reflect an unresolved V gene, and the others are unexplained. The sample data list tens of thousands of clones, and about nine tenths of these were observed just once. 0.7% to 0.9% of the sample lies in the top ten.

The sequence came from an adult with an advanced solid tumor such as melanoma, head and neck, liver or kidney cancer. The rearranged chain carries TRBV5-1 and TRBJ2-7, with 11 junctional bases fitting TRBD1. Sequencing was performed on CD4+ or CD8+ T cells sorted from blood, taken in a trial of the OX40 agonist ivuxolimab. The nucleotide sequence reads TGCGCCAGCAGCCTCGGGACAGGGGGTATGTACGAGCAGTACTTC. This codes for CASSLGTGGMYEQYF.